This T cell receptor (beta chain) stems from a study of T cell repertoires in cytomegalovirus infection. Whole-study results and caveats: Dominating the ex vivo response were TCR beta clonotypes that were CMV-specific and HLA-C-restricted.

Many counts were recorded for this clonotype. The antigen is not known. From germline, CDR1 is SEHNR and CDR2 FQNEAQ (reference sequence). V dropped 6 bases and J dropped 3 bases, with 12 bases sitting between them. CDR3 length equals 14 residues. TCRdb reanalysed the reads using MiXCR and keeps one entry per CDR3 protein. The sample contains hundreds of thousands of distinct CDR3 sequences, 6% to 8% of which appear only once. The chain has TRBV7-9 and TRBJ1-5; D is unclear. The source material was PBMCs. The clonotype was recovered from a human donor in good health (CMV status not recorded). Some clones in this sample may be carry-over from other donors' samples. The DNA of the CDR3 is TGTGCCAGCAGTTCGGGCTCCGCCAATCAGCCCCAGCATTTT. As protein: CASSSGSANQPQHF.